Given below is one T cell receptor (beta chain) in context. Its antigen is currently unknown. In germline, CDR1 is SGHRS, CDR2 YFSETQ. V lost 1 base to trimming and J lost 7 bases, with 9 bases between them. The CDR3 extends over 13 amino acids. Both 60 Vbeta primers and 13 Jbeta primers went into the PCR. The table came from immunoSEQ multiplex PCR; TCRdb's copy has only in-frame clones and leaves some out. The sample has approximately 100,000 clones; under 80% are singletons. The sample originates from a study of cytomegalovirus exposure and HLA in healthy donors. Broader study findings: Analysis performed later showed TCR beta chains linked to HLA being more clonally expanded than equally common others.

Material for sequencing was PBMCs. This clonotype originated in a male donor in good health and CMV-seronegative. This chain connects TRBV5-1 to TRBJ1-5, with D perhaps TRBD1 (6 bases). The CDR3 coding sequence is TGCGCCAGCAGCTTGAAAGGGGGACAGCCCCAGCATTTT. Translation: CASSLKGGQPQHF. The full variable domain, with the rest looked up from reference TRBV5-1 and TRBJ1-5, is KAGVTQTPRYLIKTRGQQVTLSCSPISGHRSVSWYQQTPGQGLQFLFEYFSETQRNKGNFPGRFSGRQFSNSRSEMNVSTLELGDSALYLCASSLKGGQPQHFGDGTRLSIL.